This entry lists 19 T cell receptor beta chains sequenced from one sample in a study of Graves' ophthalmopathy and Graves' hyperthyroidism. Amplification of the TCR beta CDR3 regions used RNA transcripts (as template). Investigators did first-round RT-PCR with HTBI primers, then second-round multiplex PCR. TCRdb fed the multiplex PCR reads into MiXCR, producing one record per CDR3 protein. This sample has some 520,000 distinct CDR3 sequences, with about 15% found just once. Sequences were obtained from blood. The source of these receptors is a woman in her thirties with Graves' ophthalmopathy.

This clonotype has at least ten counts. The CDR3 region is CASSALGDGELFF. CDR3 coding DNA: TGTGCCAGCAGCGCCCTTGGGGACGGGGAGCTGTTTTTT. This chain connects TRBV7-8 to TRBJ2-2; D is unresolved. The CDR3 runs 13 residues. Trimming stripped 5 bases from V and 7 bases from J, with 11 bases between. CDR1 is SGHVS, CDR2 FQNEAQ, per germline.

This clonotype was recorded at least ten times. V is TRBV7-9 and J is TRBJ1-3, with no clear D. The CDR3 contains 16 residues. The V end lost 2 bases, the J end lost 1 base, and 12 bases lay between the germline ends. The germline CDR1 and CDR2 sequences are SEHNR and FQNEAQ (reference sequence). CDR3 DNA sequence: TGTGCCAGCAGCTTACACAATACGGGATCTGGAAACACCATATATTTT. It yields the protein CASSLHNTGSGNTIYF.

This clonotype has a count of ten or more. This chain joins TRBV7-3 and TRBJ1-1; TRBD1 matches 8 bases. The CDR3 covers 14 residues. Germline V gives CDR1 SGHTA, CDR2 FQGTGA. Losses at the gene ends were 5 bases for V and 5 bases for J; bases not matched to a gene: 7. In DNA, the CDR3 is TGTGCCAGCAGCATCCCAGGGGGCCGGACTGAAGCTTTCTTT. Translation gives CASSIPGGRTEAFF.

This clonotype has a count of ten or more. This chain's CDR3 is CASSPDRGATEAFF. In DNA, the CDR3 is TGTGCCAGCAGTCCGGACAGGGGGGCCACTGAAGCTTTCTTT. This chain uses TRBV2 with TRBJ1-1, with TRBD1 identical over 10 bases. In germline, CDR1 is SNHLY, CDR2 FYNNEI. The CDR3 loop spans 14 amino acids. The trim removed 5 bases at V and 4 bases at J, leaving 4 bases unmatched.

DNA for the CDR3: TGTGCCAGCAACCACAGGGGTAACCAAGAGACCCAGTACTTC. Protein sequence: CASNHRGNQETQYF. This chain joins TRBV7-2 and TRBJ2-5, with 7 bases that match TRBD1. The germline CDR1 and CDR2 sequences are SGHTA and FQGNSA. The CDR3 is made up of 14 amino acids. V was clipped by 7 bases and J by 0 bases; unmatched bases: 5. Variable domain in full (rest from reference TRBV7-2 and TRBJ2-5): GAGVSQSPSNKVTEKGKDVELRCDPISGHTALYWYRQSLGQGLEFLIYFQGNSAPDKSGLPSDRFSAERTGGSVSTLTIQRTQQEDSAVYLCASNHRGNQETQYFGPGTRLLVL.

This clonotype has a count of ten or more. V is TRBV5-6 and J is TRBJ1-2; 9 bases align to TRBD1. CDR1 SGHDT and CDR2 YYEEEE come from the germline V gene. The CDR3 length is 14 residues. V shed 4 bases and J 6 bases; nucleotides not matched to a gene: 7. Written as DNA, the CDR3 is TGTGCCAGCAGCCAGGACAGGGGCTTTGATGGCTACACCTTC. It encodes CASSQDRGFDGYTF.

In its sample, this clonotype was seen many times. The chain links TRBV6-1 to TRBJ1-1; D remains unclear. Trimming took 6 bases from V and 0 from J, leaving 8 bases between them. CDR3 length: 13 residues. CDR1 MNHNS and CDR2 SASEGT come from the germline V gene. CDR3 sequence reads: CASRLGMNTEAFF. In nucleotides, the CDR3 is TGTGCCAGCAGGCTTGGTATGAACACTGAAGCTTTCTTT.

This clonotype has a count of ten or more. This chain uses TRBV10-1 with TRBJ2-5, with a possible D match to TRBD2 (5 bases). This CDR3 has 14 residues. V lost 0 bases, J lost 6 bases, and 11 bases lay in between. CDR1 and CDR2 from the germline V gene are WNHNN and SYGVQD (reference sequence). The CDR3 sequence: CASSESKLAKTQYF. The CDR3 region has the DNA TGCGCCAGCAGTGAGTCGAAGCTAGCAAAGACCCAGTACTTC.

The V gene is TRBV6-1, the J gene TRBJ1-2; 9 bases align to TRBD1. CDR1 MNHNS and CDR2 SASEGT come from the germline V gene. The CDR3 runs 14 residues. Germline trimming cut 5 bases from V and 7 bases from J; bases unmatched to any gene: 8. CDR3 DNA: TGTGCCAGCAGTCATACAGGGGGCCCGGGTGGCTACACCTTC. Encoded protein: CASSHTGGPGGYTF.

J is TRBJ2-2 and V is TRBV10-3; TRBD2 matches 8 bases. Unmatched junction bases numbered 14, after V lost 7 bases and J lost 10 bases. The CDR3 contains 15 residues. Germline CDR1 reads ENHRY; CDR2 reads SYGVKD. The CDR3 nucleotides read TGTGCCATCACCGCCGGGCTAGCGGGCGTTCCGGAGCTGTTTTTT. This codes for CAITAGLAGVPELFF.

This clonotype was observed at least ten times. This chain connects TRBV28 to TRBJ2-7; TRBD1 agrees at 7 bases. The CDR3 length is 15 residues. The V and J ends lost 5 bases and 0 bases, in that order; junction bases with no gene match: 7. Germline CDR1 and CDR2: MDHEN and SYDVKM. In DNA form, the CDR3 reads TGTGCCAGCAGTCCGACAGGGCTTAGCTCCTACGAGCAGTACTTC. Its translation: CASSPTGLSSYEQYF.

This clonotype was picked up many times. The rearrangement links TRBV6-7 to TRBJ1-2; 7 bases are shared with TRBD1. Being an ORF, TRBV6-7 has a function that is uncertain. J gave up 7 bases and V 0 bases, and 11 bases lay outside the gene matches. This CDR3 is 16 amino acids long. In nucleotides, the CDR3 is TGTGCCAGCAGTTACTCGGGCCGCGGGACAGATGTTGGCTACACCTTC. Amino acids: CASSYSGRGTDVGYTF.

There are a few counts of this clonotype. The chain couples TRBV7-2 to TRBJ1-3; a weak D match, TRBD1 (6 bases). Germline CDR1 and CDR2: SGHTA and FQGNSA. The CDR3 is 15 amino acids. Between the trimmed V and J ends, which lost 5 bases and 0 bases, there was a span of 11 bases. The CDR3 sequence: CASSPWTDSGNTIYF. Written as DNA, the CDR3 is TGTGCCAGCAGCCCATGGACAGACTCTGGAAACACCATATATTTT.

V is TRBV5-1 and J is TRBJ2-7; D unresolved. Trimming removed 0 bases at V and 1 base at J, with 5 bases between. This CDR3 region has 13 residues. Germline V gives CDR1 SGHRS, CDR2 YFSETQ. In nucleotides, the CDR3 is TGCGCCAGCAGCTTGGACGTATCCTACGAGCAGTACTTC. This encodes CASSLDVSYEQYF.

This clonotype was seen more than once but under ten times. The genes are TRBV29-1 and TRBJ2-7, with D possibly TRBD2 on 7 matching bases. Per germline, CDR1 SQVTM and CDR2 ANQGSEA. Trimming cost V 3 bases and J 1 base, with 16 bases left between them. The CDR3 extends over 15 amino acids. In nucleotides, the CDR3 is TGCAGCGTTGACACCGGGGGGCGAGGGTCCTACGAGCAGTACTTC. Translating it yields CSVDTGGRGSYEQYF.

This clonotype was seen repeatedly, ten times or more. V is TRBV20-1 and J is TRBJ1-5; D gene ambiguous. Germline loops: CDR1 DFQATT, CDR2 SNEGSKA (reference sequence). Between the trimmed V and J ends, which lost 4 bases and 0 bases, there was a span of 7 bases. This CDR3 has 13 amino acids. The CDR3: CSATESSNQPQHF. The CDR3 region has the DNA TGCAGTGCTACCGAAAGTAGCAATCAGCCCCAGCATTTT.

This clonotype was counted many times. The chain combines TRBV4-2 with TRBJ1-1; D gene unclear. Trimming took off 1 base at V and 4 bases at J, with 7 bases between the two ends. The length of the CDR3 is 13 residues. Germline CDR1 reads LGHNA; CDR2 reads YNFKEQ. The CDR3 bases are TGTGCCAGCAGCCAAGGAGGACCCACTGAAGCTTTCTTT. As protein: CASSQGGPTEAFF.

This clonotype has more than one count but fewer than ten. The rearrangement links TRBV28 to TRBJ1-5, with a tentative D call TRBD1 (5 bases). The V gene's germline CDR1 is MDHEN and CDR2 SYDVKM. Trimming took 4 bases from V and 0 from J, leaving 13 bases between them. The CDR3 sequence is 16 residues long. Here the CDR3 reads CASSSLGRGSNQPQHF. The DNA for the CDR3 is TGTGCCAGCAGTTCCCTAGGGAGGGGTAGCAATCAGCCCCAGCATTTT.

V is TRBV30 and J is TRBJ2-5; a possible D gene is TRBD1 (6 bases). Germline CDR1 and CDR2: GTSNPN and SVGIG (reference sequence). The V end lost 2 bases, the J end lost 1 base, and 17 bases lay between the germline ends. The CDR3 is 16 residues long. For the CDR3, the DNA is TGTGCCTGGAGTCCCGGGACACTTGGCCCCCAAGAGACCCAGTACTTC. Translation: CAWSPGTLGPQETQYF.